These 4 T cell receptor beta chains share one sample of origin, sequenced in a study of T cell responses to AZD1222 COVID-19 vaccine. TCRdb's table, derived via immunoSEQ multiplex PCR, lists solely in-frame clones and lacks some. Found here are 90,000 to 120,000 clones, 70% to 90% of them singletons; the top ten hold 2% to 2.5%. The starting material was peripheral blood, obtained 28 days after the second AZD1222 dose. These receptors were taken from an adult who received the AZD1222 COVID-19 vaccine.

A single count supports this clone. CDR3 sequence (DNA): TGCGCCAGCAGCTTGTCAGGGGGAATTAGCTCCTATAATTCACCCCTCCACTTT. Its translation is CASSLSGGISSYNSPLHF. The V call is TRBV5-1, the J call TRBJ1-6, with TRBD1 matching 7 bases. This CDR3 is 18 amino acids long. Germline V gene sequence: CDR1 SGHRS, CDR2 YFSETQ. Trimming removed 1 base from V and 0 bases from J; junction bases left unmatched: 7.

The table lists this clone with a count of one. V gene TRBV6-1 combines with J gene TRBJ1-5; D unclear. CDR1 is MNHNS, CDR2 SASEGT, per germline. Trimming removed 4 bases at V and 6 bases at J, with 19 bases between. The CDR3 totals 16 residues. CDR3 coding DNA: TGTGCCAGCAGTGGGAGAGAGGCCCGACGTAGTCAGCCCCAGCATTTT. Protein: CASSGREARRSQPQHF.

This chain links TRBV6-5 with TRBJ2-5; D ambiguous. Germline V lookup: CDR1 MNHEY, CDR2 SVGAGI. The V end was cut by 6 bases, the J end by 4 bases, with 12 bases between. The CDR3 contains 13 residues. For the CDR3, the DNA is TGTGCCAGCAGCGTCTGGGATGGAGAGACCCAGTACTTC. This translates into CASSVWDGETQYF.

This sequence joins TRBV19 and TRBJ1-5, with a weak D call TRBD1 (5 bases). The CDR3 runs 18 residues. Per germline, CDR1 LNHDA and CDR2 SQIVND (reference sequence). Trimming took off 4 bases at V and 4 bases at J, with 23 bases between the two ends. The CDR3 region is CASSTISGRHQGNQPQHF. The CDR3 nucleotides are TGTGCCAGTAGTACGATATCGGGACGACATCAAGGGAATCAGCCCCAGCATTTT.